A selection of T cell receptor beta chains follows, all from one sample in a study of blood T cell repertoires in COVID-19. Profiling relied on immunoSEQ multiplex PCR, and the TCRdb table lists in-frame clones only, not all of them. The data contain about 84,000 clones, approximately 78% of them singletons. The sequenced sample was peripheral blood. The source of these receptors is an elderly woman with acute or convalescent COVID-19. Both conserved end residues are part of each CDR3. Each record gives: clone size, V gene, D gene, J gene, CDR3 DNA, CDR3 protein. A D gene is named only where the DNA matches it firmly. Rows give clone size only sometimes, using once, few, many, or a class for an expanded clone.

.,TRBV19,TRBD1,TRBJ1-2,TGTGCCAGTCGACAATCGGACAGGATGGATGGCTACACCTTC,CASRQSDRMDGYTF
.,TRBV9,TRBD2,TRBJ2-1,TGTGCCAGCAGCGTTTCCCTTTGGACTAGCGGGGGGCACAATGAGCAGTTCTTC,CASSVSLWTSGGHNEQFF
.,TRBV9,.,TRBJ1-3,TGTGCCAGCAGCGTCCTTGGGGCCCTCTCTGGAAACACCATATATTTT,CASSVLGALSGNTIYF
.,TRBV9,.,TRBJ1-3,TGTGCCAGCAGCTCAAGGGGGGGAAACACCATATATTTT,CASSSRGGNTIYF
.,TRBV7-2,TRBD1,TRBJ2-1,TGTGCCAGCAGCTCAGGGGGCCGATACAATGAGCAGTTCTTC,CASSSGGRYNEQFF
.,TRBV7-9,TRBD1,TRBJ1-4,TGTGCCAGCAGCTTATTCGAGGGACAGGGACGAGAAAAACTGTTTTTT,CASSLFEGQGREKLFF
.,TRBV5-6,.,TRBJ2-7,TGTGCCAGCAGCTTGGCCGGGGTCCTCTACGAGCAGTACTTC,CASSLAGVLYEQYF
once,TRBV7-3,.,TRBJ2-3,TGTGCCAGCAGCTTAAACCCCCCACAGGGTTGGGGCACAGATACGCAGTATTTT,CASSLNPPQGWGTDTQYF
.,TRBV2,TRBD2,TRBJ2-1,TGTGCCAGCAGGGAACTAGCGGGGGGCACCGGGGCCAATGAGCAGTTCTTC,CASRELAGGTGANEQFF
.,TRBV9,TRBD2,TRBJ2-3,TGTGCCAGCAGCGTGTCCCTAGCGGGGGGGAGCACAGATACGCAGTATTTT,CASSVSLAGGSTDTQYF
.,TRBV11-3,.,TRBJ2-2,TGTGCCAGCAGACCTGGCCGGGGGTCGGGCACCGGGGAGCTGTTTTTT,CASRPGRGSGTGELFF
.,TRBV10-3,TRBD1,TRBJ1-5,TGTGCCATCAGTACAGGGGAGAGCGCGCCCCAGCATTTT,CAISTGESAPQHF
few,TRBV11-3,.,TRBJ1-1,TGTGCCAGCAGCTTAGATCCTACAGGTGAAGCTTTCTTT,CASSLDPTGEAFF
many,TRBV5-1,TRBD1,TRBJ1-6,TGCGCCAGCAGCGCAACAGGGGTTTCGGGTTCACCCCTCCACTTT,CASSATGVSGSPLHF
.,TRBV5-6,.,TRBJ1-5,TGTGCCAGCAGCTCAGGACAGAGAAATAGCAATCAGCCCCAGCATTTT,CASSSGQRNSNQPQHF
.,TRBV7-9,.,TRBJ1-4,TGTGCCAGCAGCGCTGACAAACCAACTAATGAAAAACTGTTTTTT,CASSADKPTNEKLFF
.,TRBV12-3/TRBV12-4,.,TRBJ1-1,TGTGCCAGCAGGCTAAATACAGAGGGTGAAGCTTTCTTT,CASRLNTEGEAFF
.,TRBV19,TRBD1,TRBJ1-2,TGTGCCAGTAGGCGACCGGGACAGGGACTGGAGTACGGCTATGGCTACACCTTC,CASRRPGQGLEYGYGYTF
.,TRBV2,.,TRBJ1-5,TGTGCCAGCAGTGAGTCGCAGGGCAATCAGCCCCAGCATTTT,CASSESQGNQPQHF
.,TRBV19,.,TRBJ1-2,TGTGCCACCAATCAAGCCTATGGCTACACCTTC,CATNQAYGYTF
.,TRBV9,.,TRBJ1-6,TGTGCCAGCAGCGTAGGAGGAGAACCCAACTCACCCCTCCACTTT,CASSVGGEPNSPLHF
.,TRBV27,.,TRBJ2-1,TGTGCCAGCAGTTTAGGGATGGAGGGGGGGCTTTTTAATGAGCAGTTCTTC,CASSLGMEGGLFNEQFF
few,TRBV7-9,.,TRBJ1-1,TGTGCCAGCAGCGCACTACCTGAAGCTTTCTTT,CASSALPEAFF
.,TRBV7-3,TRBD2,TRBJ2-3,TGTGCCAGCAGCTTAAACGGGGGGGCCAAAGATACGCAGTATTTT,CASSLNGGAKDTQYF
.,TRBV7-6,TRBD2,TRBJ2-2,TGTGCCAGCAGCCTTCGGGGGGGCCTCGACACCGGGGAGCTGTTTTTT,CASSLRGGLDTGELFF
.,TRBV29-1,TRBD2,TRBJ2-7,TGCAGCGTTGAAGGCGGGATTAGCGGGGGGACCTACGAGCAGTACTTC,CSVEGGISGGTYEQYF
.,TRBV6-2/TRBV6-3,.,TRBJ1-3,TGTGCCAGCATCCCCCCCGAGGCCCGCTCTGGAAACACCATATATTTT,CASIPPEARSGNTIYF
.,TRBV24-1,TRBD1,TRBJ1-1,TGTGCCACCAGTGCCCGCGCCGGGGGACAGGGGCTATTGAACACTGAAGCTTTCTTT,CATSARAGGQGLLNTEAFF
.,TRBV5-4,TRBD1,TRBJ2-2,TGTGCCAGCAGTATAACAGGGGGGACCCGGGAGCTGTTTTTT,CASSITGGTRELFF
.,TRBV27,TRBD2,TRBJ2-7,TGTGCCAGCAGTTCCGCCGGGACTAGCGGGGGCGCCACCTACGAGCAGTACTTC,CASSSAGTSGGATYEQYF
few,TRBV10-3,.,TRBJ2-1,TGTGCCATCAGTGACAAAACAGGGAGCGATGAGCAGTTCTTC,CAISDKTGSDEQFF
few,TRBV5-1,TRBD1,TRBJ1-3,TGCGCCAGCAGCTTGACAGGGGGATCTGGAAACACCATATATTTT,CASSLTGGSGNTIYF
.,TRBV11-2,.,TRBJ1-2,TGTGCCAGCAGCTCCACCTCGCGTGTGGGCACCTATGGCTACACCTTC,CASSSTSRVGTYGYTF
.,TRBV13,.,TRBJ1-1,TGTGCCAGCAGCTTAGGCCTTGAGGGAGCTGAAGCTTTCTTT,CASSLGLEGAEAFF
.,TRBV28,TRBD2,TRBJ2-2,TGTGCCAGCAGTTTCAAGCAGGGACTAGCCAGACCCACCGGGGAGCTGTTTTTT,CASSFKQGLARPTGELFF
.,TRBV28,.,TRBJ1-6,TGTGCCAGCAGTTTTAAGGACAGAAAAGGGTCACCCCTCCACTTT,CASSFKDRKGSPLHF
few,TRBV25-1,TRBD1,TRBJ2-1,TGTGCCAGCAGTGACAGGGGGAATGAGCAGTTCTTC,CASSDRGNEQFF
.,TRBV14,TRBD2,TRBJ2-7,TGTGCCAGCAGCCACCGGGGCGGGGGAAACTCCTACGAGCAGTACTTC,CASSHRGGGNSYEQYF
.,TRBV19,.,TRBJ2-3,TGTGCCAGTAGTTTAGCGTCTAGCACAGATACGCAGTATTTT,CASSLASSTDTQYF
once,TRBV2,TRBD1,TRBJ2-7,TGTGCCAGCAGTCCCAGCCGGACAGGGGTGTCCTACGAGCAGTACTTC,CASSPSRTGVSYEQYF
once,TRBV3-1/TRBV3-2,TRBD2,TRBJ2-7,TGTGCCAGCAGCCCACTAGCGGGGGGAGACAGCGAGCAGTACTTC,CASSPLAGGDSEQYF
.,TRBV11-3,TRBD1,TRBJ1-3,TGTGCCAGCAGCCATGACAGGGTTTCAGGAAACACCATATATTTT,CASSHDRVSGNTIYF
.,TRBV30,.,TRBJ1-5,TGTGCCTGGAGAAGGGCAGGGTCTTCCGTCAATCAGCCCCAGCATTTT,CAWRRAGSSVNQPQHF
.,TRBV7-9,TRBD1,TRBJ1-3,TGTGCCAGCAGCTTAACTTCGACAGGGTCTGGGGACACCATATATTTT,CASSLTSTGSGDTIYF
few,TRBV2,.,TRBJ1-6,TGTGCCAGCAGTGAAAATCCCCTAGGACTCGGTCGATCACCCCTCCACTTT,CASSENPLGLGRSPLHF
.,TRBV9,TRBD1,TRBJ2-5,TGTGCCAGCAGCCAAGGACAGGGTAGGGAGACCCAGTACTTC,CASSQGQGRETQYF
few,TRBV7-2,.,TRBJ1-1,TGTGCCAGCAGCGTAAACTTGGCCGGGGAAGCTTTCTTT,CASSVNLAGEAFF
.,TRBV27,.,TRBJ1-6,TGTGCCAGCAGGAGTGGGAGGTGGGCAGGGAATAATTCACCCCTCCACTTT,CASRSGRWAGNNSPLHF
.,TRBV4-3,.,TRBJ2-3,TGCGCCAGCAGTCAAGAGGGAGGAGAGACAGATACGCAGTATTTT,CASSQEGGETDTQYF
.,TRBV30,.,TRBJ1-2,TGTGCCTGGAGGTCATCGGGGGGCAACTATGGCTACACCTTC,CAWRSSGGNYGYTF